Presented here are 7 T cell receptor beta chains from one specimen sequenced in a study of identical twins (TCRdb year 2016). The library was built by means of 5' RACE. The run used an Illumina HiSeq 2000. TCRdb trimmed the raw reads at Q25, called clones with MiXCR and kept productive beta chains. Rows merge per CDR3 protein into single entries with the most common DNA and genes. This sample has 420,000 or so distinct CDR3 sequences in its table, and approximately 17% of those were observed once. The ten largest clones represent 12% of the sample. The sequencing input was naive T cells sorted from blood. The meaning of the sample's cell subset or site label: cells isolated with a human naive T-cell isolation kit. The receptors shown here come from a man between 50 and 59 years old in good health.

The rearrangement links TRBV20-1 to TRBJ2-6, with D maybe TRBD1 (6 bases). The CDR3 runs to 15 residues. V was cut by 5 bases and J by 2 bases, with 13 bases left in between. Germline V gene sequence: CDR1 DFQATT, CDR2 SNEGSKA (reference sequence). CDR3 bases: TGCAGTGCTTATCGGGCAGGGGCTGGGGCCAACGTCCTGACTTTC. This translates into CSAYRAGAGANVLTF.

This chain joins TRBV7-2 and TRBJ2-1; D may correspond to TRBD1 or TRBD2 (5 bases each). Germline CDR1 SGHTA, CDR2 FQGNSA. The length of the CDR3 is 12 residues. V was pared by 4 bases and J by 11 bases, with 12 bases between. CDR3 amino acids: CASSSGWGKQFF. The CDR3 DNA is TGTGCCAGCAGCTCCGGGTGGGGGAAGCAGTTCTTC.

This clonotype was recorded at least ten times. The rearrangement joins TRBV10-3 to TRBJ2-1, with TRBD2 matching over 12 bases. The CDR3 consists of 17 residues. Germline assignment: CDR1 ENHRY and CDR2 SYGVKD. The trim removed 2 bases at V and 4 bases at J, leaving 6 bases unmatched. CDR3: CAISEARTSGRYNEQFF. In DNA form, the CDR3 reads TGTGCCATCAGTGAGGCTAGAACTAGCGGGAGGTACAATGAGCAGTTCTTC.

This clonotype occurred many times. The chain has TRBV7-9 and TRBJ2-1, with 9 bases that match TRBD2. This CDR3 comprises 14 residues. The germline CDR1 and CDR2 sequences are SEHNR and FQNEAQ (reference sequence). Trimming removed 4 bases from V and 9 bases from J; junction bases left unmatched: 7. The CDR3 DNA reads as TGTGCCAGCAGCTCAGGGGGACTAGCTGCTGAGCAGTTCTTC. Translating gives CASSSGGLAAEQFF.

This clonotype has at least ten counts. The V and J genes are TRBV12-3 or TRBV12-4 and TRBJ2-3; 8 nucleotides line up with TRBD2. V lost 2 bases, J lost 6 bases, and 7 bases stayed unmatched. This CDR3 has 15 residues. CDR3 nucleotides: TGTGCCAGCAGTTTATCGGGACTAGTGTCTGATACGCAGTATTTT. Translating gives CASSLSGLVSDTQYF.

There are many counts of this clonotype. The V call is TRBV15, the J call TRBJ1-4; D is possibly TRBD1 (5 bases). Trimming removed 0 bases at V and 5 bases at J, with 10 bases between. Germline lookup yields CDR1 LNHNV and CDR2 YYDKDF (reference sequence). The CDR3 consists of 15 residues. As DNA, the CDR3 is TGTGCCACCAGCAGAGACAGGGCCGGAAATGAAAAACTGTTTTTT. It encodes CATSRDRAGNEKLFF.

The chain links TRBV7-3 to TRBJ2-3; a weak D match, TRBD2 (6 bases). V lost 1 base to trimming and J lost 5 bases, with 25 bases between them. Germline lookup yields CDR1 SGHTA and CDR2 FQGTGA. The length of the CDR3 is 19 residues. The CDR3 spells CASSLMLGGTSQPKDTQYF. Written as DNA, the CDR3 is TGTGCCAGCAGCTTAATGTTGGGTGGGACTTCCCAACCCAAAGATACGCAGTATTTT.